This T cell receptor beta chain appears in the sequencing data of a study of blood T cell repertoires in COVID-19. Trimming removed 7 bases from V and 4 bases from J, with 18 bases in between. The CDR3 extends over 15 amino acids. Germline values: CDR1 MNHEY, CDR2 SVGAGI. TCRdb keeps only in-frame clones here, not all; method: immunoSEQ multiplex PCR. The repertoire has under 300,000 clones, 80% to 90% of them found once; the top ten carry 6.2%. A single count supports this clone. The source of this sequence is a man in his 60s with acute or convalescent COVID-19. Sequencing was carried out using peripheral blood. V and J are TRBV6-5 and TRBJ2-3; possibly TRBD1 for D (5 bases). CDR3 nucleotide sequence: TGTGCCAGCATGGACACGCCTGGGTGGGCAGATACGCAGTATTTT. Protein: CASMDTPGWADTQYF.